One T cell receptor beta chain is described in this entry. Its antigen is not yet known. Base-call qualities are not available, and no considerably larger clone is one nucleotide away. This record comes from a study of blood T cell repertoires in COVID-19 (dated by TCRdb to about 2020). Turning to the overall study: The collaborator samples originated in the United States, Italy and Spain and spanned the acute and convalescent phases of COVID-19. The prospective study material was composed of cDNA or gDNA derived from T cells, B-cell-depleted T cells, or PBMCs. Subjects who had been exposed to COVID-19, were actively infected with it, or had recovered from it provided the deeply sampled blood TCRbeta repertoires that made up the dataset. The repertoires were made available in a free public database intended to serve as a resource for research on the immune response to SARS-CoV-2. Samples came from the ongoing ImmuneRACE study (first 160 participants) plus 1,254 subjects from 6 global collaborators. Nearly every sample came with metadata listing a de-identified subject ID, COVID-19 status, age in years and sex. Where available, HLA class I and class II types were obtained from metadata supplied by the sample provider rather than from assay-based typing. Findings and caveats that apply to the study as a whole: How much clinical and demographic metadata was included differed by source and by participant, and the metadata was provided uncurated.

TCRbeta CDR3 regions were amplified from genomic DNA using the immunoSEQ Assay, a bias-controlled multiplex PCR. Turning to the authors' computational methods: The number of nucleated cells in each sample was estimated by amplification of reference gene primers within the assay. To quantify the absolute abundance of each unique TCRbeta CDR3 rearrangement, sequence reads were collapsed and filtered. For each sample, productive Simpson clonality was calculated by taking the square root of Simpson's diversity index across productive rearrangements. TCRdb provides this immuneACCESS table in a form limited to in-frame rearrangements. Some clones are lacking; in checked studies, under half of them reflect an unresolved V gene, and why the rest are absent is not known. For V, J and clone size, that table is used; D and trimming come from the DNA. The sample profile shows around 280,000 clones; around four fifths of them were found once. The ten largest account for around 3.7% of the sample.

The V end gives up 5 bases and the J end 6 bases, leaving 7 bases in the junction not matched to a gene. From its cysteine to its phenylalanine, the CDR3 spans 14 amino acids. Only CDR3 DNA is held: 42 bases, read in frame from base 1. Looking up the germline V gene yields CDR1 SNHLY and CDR2 FYNNEI. Each collaborating institution followed its own protocols to collect whole blood in K2EDTA tubes. For TCRbeta analysis, collaborators shipped samples in one of three forms: frozen whole blood, isolated PBMCs, or DNA extracted from either of those sample types. In this chain, TRBV2 is recombined with TRBJ2-1, with 7 bases aligning to TRBD2. Sequenced: peripheral blood. This sequence originates from a woman in her 50s with active or convalescent COVID-19. CDR3 reads: CASSPRTSVNEQFF. The sequence in DNA is TGTGCCAGCAGTCCCCGGACTAGTGTCAATGAGCAGTTCTTC.